This is a list of T cell receptor beta chains from one sample in a study of beta chain features in type 1 diabetes. Profiled with immunoSEQ multiplex PCR; TCRdb holds only in-frame clones, not every one. The sample holds about 240,000 clones, over 11% seen once. Sample: naive CD4+ T cells from blood. These receptors came from a man aged 25 to 45 with type 1 diabetes. Both conserved end residues are part of each CDR3. D genes are given only for firm matches. Where a row states a size, it is once, few, many or the class of an expanded clone; other rows omit it.

V	J	D	size	DNA	CDR3
TRBV5-1	TRBJ2-2	-	-	TGCGCCAGCAGCTCGCCGGGGATCAATCCCGGGGAGCTGTTTTTT	CASSSPGINPGELFF
TRBV19	TRBJ2-5	-	few	TGTGCCAGTAGTGACAGCACCCAAGAGACCCAGTACTTC	CASSDSTQETQYF
TRBV5-4	TRBJ2-3	TRBD2	-	TGTGCCAGCAGCTTGAGTAGCGGGAGCGTTCGGGTGGTGGATACGCAGTATTTT	CASSLSSGSVRVVDTQYF
TRBV5-1	TRBJ2-2	TRBD2	few	TGCGCCAGCAGCTTGGGCCCGGGACTAGCCGGCACCGGGGAGCTGTTTTTT	CASSLGPGLAGTGELFF
TRBV7-9	TRBJ1-4	-	few	TGTGCCAGCAGCTTAAACGGGGCTAATGAAAAACTGTTTTTT	CASSLNGANEKLFF
TRBV7-9	TRBJ1-1	-	few	TGTGCCAGCAGCTTAGATCAGGGAATGAACACTGAAGCTTTCTTT	CASSLDQGMNTEAFF
TRBV11-2	TRBJ2-7	-	-	TGTGCCAGCAGTCCAGCCTTGACAGGTGCCGTCTACGGGCAGTACTTC	CASSPALTGAVYGQYF
TRBV5-1	TRBJ2-7	TRBD1	-	TGCGCCAGCAGACCGACAGGGCAGAGCTCCTACGAGCAGTACTTC	CASRPTGQSSYEQYF
TRBV30	TRBJ2-5	TRBD2	few	TGTGCCTGGGCCGGGGGGGCGGGCGAGACCCAGTACTTC	CAWAGGAGETQYF
TRBV9	TRBJ2-2	TRBD1	-	TGTGCCAGCAGCGGGGGGACAGGACTACTTGGGAACACCGGGGAGCTGTTTTTT	CASSGGTGLLGNTGELFF
TRBV7-2	TRBJ2-1	TRBD2	few	TGTGCCAGCAGCTTAGAAGGGAGGGGCTATGAGCAGTTCTTC	CASSLEGRGYEQFF
TRBV27	TRBJ1-2	-	few	TGTGCCAGCAGTTTAGTGGCGGCTGGACTCTATGGCTACACCTTC	CASSLVAAGLYGYTF
TRBV19	TRBJ2-3	-	few	TGTGCCAGTAGTATAGGGTCGGTTACGACAGATACGCAGTATTTT	CASSIGSVTTDTQYF
TRBV4-2	TRBJ2-1	TRBD2	few	TGTGCCAGCAGCTTGGGACCCCAGCGGGGGGGCCATGAGCAGTTCTTC	CASSLGPQRGGHEQFF
TRBV5-4	TRBJ2-7	TRBD1	-	TGTGCCAGCAGCTTGCGGTTTAGGGGGCCCTCCGAGCAGTACTTC	CASSLRFRGPSEQYF
TRBV5-1	TRBJ2-7	-	-	TGCGCCAGCAGCTTGGAAGACAGCGTCTACGAGCAGTACTTC	CASSLEDSVYEQYF